This T cell receptor (beta chain) was recorded in a study of regulatory T cells in long-lasting Graves disease. Described time point: newly diagnosed GD, antithyroid drugs for less than 3 months. Scientists built the TCR library using RNA that was extracted from PBMCs. A volume of about 9.9 milliliters of peripheral blood was collected in EDTA tubes. Building of the TCR beta libraries involved iRepertoire HTBI primers and Arm-PCR of CDR3 regions. A single record per CDR3 protein comes from TCRdb applying MiXCR to the multiplex PCR reads. The table shows under 800,000 distinct CDR3 sequences, with less than 20% occurring only once. Overall study findings and caveats: TCR diversity was lower in persistent Graves' patients than in newly diagnosed ones.

V dropped 8 bases and J dropped 4 bases, with 21 bases sitting between them. In germline, CDR1 is PRHDT, CDR2 FYEKMQ (reference sequence). The CDR3 runs 15 residues. In its sample, this clonotype was seen many times. The antigen is undetermined. These same data were also listed under a study on T cells in Graves' hyperthyroidism and ophthalmopathy. That report notes: The TCR CDR3 was amplified in a first-round RT-PCR using the HTBI primer set. Most expanded thyroid clonotypes above 0.001 also appeared in blood.

Source: peripheral blood mononuclear cells (PBMCs), taken at new diagnosis, from a patient treated with antithyroid drugs. The chain is built from TRBV13 and TRBJ2-7, with a tentative D call TRBD2 (6 bases). The receptor was derived from a woman aged 25 to 45 with Graves disease. The CDR3 region has the DNA TGTGCCAGCTCAATCGCGGGGATAAAAGATTACGAGCAGTACTTC. It codes for CASSIAGIKDYEQYF.